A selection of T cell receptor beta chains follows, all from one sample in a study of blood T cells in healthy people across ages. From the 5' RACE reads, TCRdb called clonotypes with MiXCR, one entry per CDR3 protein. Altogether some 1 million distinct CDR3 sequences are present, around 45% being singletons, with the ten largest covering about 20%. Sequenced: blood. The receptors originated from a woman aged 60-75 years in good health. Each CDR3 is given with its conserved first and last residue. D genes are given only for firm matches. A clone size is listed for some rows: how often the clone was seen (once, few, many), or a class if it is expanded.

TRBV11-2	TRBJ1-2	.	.	TGTGCCAGCAGCTTAGAGTGGGGGCCACCTTTGGGCTACACCTTC	CASSLEWGPPLGYTF
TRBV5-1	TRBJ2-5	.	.	TGCGCCAGCAGCCCTAGGACGGATCATCCTCGTGGGTACTTC	CASSPRTDHPRGYF
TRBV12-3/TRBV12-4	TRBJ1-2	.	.	TGTGCCAGCAGTTTAGCAGGGACGGAATACGGCTACACCTTC	CASSLAGTEYGYTF
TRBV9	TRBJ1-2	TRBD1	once	TGTGCCAGCAGCCCCCGGACAGGGGGAGGTGGCTACACCTTC	CASSPRTGGGGYTF
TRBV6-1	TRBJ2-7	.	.	TGTGCCATCAAGGACACGTTTTACGAGCAGTACTTC	CAIKDTFYEQYF
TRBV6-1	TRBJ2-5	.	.	TGTGCCAGCACCCGAGGGCAAGAGACCCAGTACTTC	CASTRGQETQYF
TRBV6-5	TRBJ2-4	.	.	TGTGCCAGCAGTTCCTATCGAACCCCTTCAATGATTCAGTACTTC	CASSSYRTPSMIQYF
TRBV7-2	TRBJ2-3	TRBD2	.	TGTGCCAGCAGCTTTAGCGGGAGAGTAGGGGTTACGCAGTATTTT	CASSFSGRVGVTQYF
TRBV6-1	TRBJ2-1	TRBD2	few	TGTGCCAGCAGCAATAGCGGGAGAGGTAACAATGAGCAGTTCTTC	CASSNSGRGNNEQFF
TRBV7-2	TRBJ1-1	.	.	TGTGCCAGCAGCGTGACAGAGAACACTGAAGCTTTCTTT	CASSVTENTEAFF
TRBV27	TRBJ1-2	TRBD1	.	TGTGCCGCGGGCGGGACAGGGGCCTCTTCGAATGGCTACACCTTC	CAAGGTGASSNGYTF
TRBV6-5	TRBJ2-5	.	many	TGTGCCAGCAGCCCGACTAGTAAAGAGACCCAGTACTTC	CASSPTSKETQYF
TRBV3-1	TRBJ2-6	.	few	TGTGCCAGCAGCCAACCGGGCGGAAGCTCTGGGGCCAACGTCCTGACTTTC	CASSQPGGSSGANVLTF
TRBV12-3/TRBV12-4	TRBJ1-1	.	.	TGTGCCAGCAGTTTAGGTCACACTGAAGCTTTCTTT	CASSLGHTEAFF
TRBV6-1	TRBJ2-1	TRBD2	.	TGTGCCAGTCCCCTAGCGGGAGGAGGAAGCTCCTACAATGAGCAGTTCTTC	CASPLAGGGSSYNEQFF
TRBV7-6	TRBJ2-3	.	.	TGTGCCAGCAGCTTAGTACTGCACAGGGAAAGCACAGATACGCAGTATTTT	CASSLVLHRESTDTQYF
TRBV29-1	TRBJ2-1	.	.	TGCAGCGTTGATAGCCACTCCTCCTACAATGAGCAGTTCTTC	CSVDSHSSYNEQFF
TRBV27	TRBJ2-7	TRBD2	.	TGTGCCAGCAGTTATATAGCGGGAGGAGGTGACGAGCAGTACTTC	CASSYIAGGGDEQYF
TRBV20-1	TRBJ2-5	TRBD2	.	TGCAGTGCTAGAGCGGGGAGGGCAGGGAAGCAAGAGACCCAGTACTTC	CSARAGRAGKQETQYF
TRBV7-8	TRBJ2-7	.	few	TGTGCCAGCAGCTATCGGGCTAGCTCCTACGAGCAGTACTTC	CASSYRASSYEQYF
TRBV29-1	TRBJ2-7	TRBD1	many	TGCAGCGCCAGGGACAGCAAGGTTAAGCAGTACTTC	CSARDSKVKQYF
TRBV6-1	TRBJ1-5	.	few	TGTGCCAGCAGTGAGGACTCAGGGGCTTATAGCAATCAGCCCCAGCATTTT	CASSEDSGAYSNQPQHF
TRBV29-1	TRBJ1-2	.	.	TGCAGCGTTGAAGATACAGCTCCTTCCTATGGCTACACCTTC	CSVEDTAPSYGYTF
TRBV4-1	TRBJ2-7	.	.	TGCGCCAGCAGCCCAACCACCACTTCTTACGAGCAGTACTTC	CASSPTTTSYEQYF
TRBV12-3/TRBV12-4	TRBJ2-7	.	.	TGTGCCAGCAGTTTAGCGGGACATTGGAGCTCCTACGAGCAGTACTTC	CASSLAGHWSSYEQYF
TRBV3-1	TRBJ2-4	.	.	TGTGCCAGCAGCCAAGGGGCCATTTGGCTAGCCAAAAACATTCAGTACTTC	CASSQGAIWLAKNIQYF
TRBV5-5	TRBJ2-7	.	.	TGTGCCAGCAGCCCCGTGGGACGGACCTCCTACGAGCAGTACTTC	CASSPVGRTSYEQYF
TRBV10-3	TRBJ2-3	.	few	TGTGCCATCAGTGAGAACCCCGGAGATACGCAGTATTTT	CAISENPGDTQYF
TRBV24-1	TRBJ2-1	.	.	TGTACCACCACCGAAGGGGGGGAGGGCCACGGTGAGCAGTTCTTC	CTTTEGGEGHGEQFF
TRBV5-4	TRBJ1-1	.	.	TGTGCCAGCAGCTTGGTTCAGAAGAACACTGAAGCTTTCTTT	CASSLVQKNTEAFF
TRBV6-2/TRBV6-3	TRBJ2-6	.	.	TGTGCCAGCAGTTACTCCCTAGGGGACGGGAAGTCTGGGGCCAACGTCCTGACTTTC	CASSYSLGDGKSGANVLTF
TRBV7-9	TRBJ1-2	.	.	TGTGCCAGCAGCTTAGAAGGCCGGGGAGGCGTTGGCTACACCTTC	CASSLEGRGGVGYTF
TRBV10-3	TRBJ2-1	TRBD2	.	TGTGCCACAACAGCGGGGGGCAGCTCCTACAATGAGCAGTTCTTC	CATTAGGSSYNEQFF
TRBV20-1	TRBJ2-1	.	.	TGCAGTGCTAGTAATTTCGGGGGAGGCTCCTACAATGAGCAGTTCTTC	CSASNFGGGSYNEQFF
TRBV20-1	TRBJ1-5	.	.	TGCAGTGCTAGAACCGGGACCAATCAGCCCCAGCATTTT	CSARTGTNQPQHF
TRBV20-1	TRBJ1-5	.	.	TGCAGTGCTAGAACGGGAGTGAGACAGCCCCAGCATTTT	CSARTGVRQPQHF
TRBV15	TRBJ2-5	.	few	TGTGCCACCAGCAGAGATCGGGAAGGCGGGCAGTACTTC	CATSRDREGGQYF
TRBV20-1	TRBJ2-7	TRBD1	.	TGCAGTGCTAACCCGGGACAGGGGTCCTACGAGCAGTACTTC	CSANPGQGSYEQYF
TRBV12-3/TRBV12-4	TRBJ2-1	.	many	TGTGCCAGCAGTTTCTCGACTAGTGGGGACAATGAGCAGTTCTTC	CASSFSTSGDNEQFF
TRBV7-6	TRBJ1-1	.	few	TGTGCCAGCAGCTTAGAGGCCCGAAACACTGAAGCTTTCTTT	CASSLEARNTEAFF